This T cell receptor (beta chain) was identified during a study of cytomegalovirus exposure and HLA in healthy donors. PCR amplification relied on 60 Vbeta primers (plus 13 Jbeta primers). TCRdb keeps only in-frame clones here, not all; method: immunoSEQ multiplex PCR. The sample lists under 250,000 clones, about four fifths seen once, with around 9.6% in the top ten. Losses at the gene ends were 6 bases for V and 6 bases for J; bases not matched to a gene: 6. Germline V gene lookup returns CDR1 SGHDT and CDR2 YYEEEE. The CDR3 extends over 13 amino acids. This clone has just a few counts. The antigen remains undetermined. Study results and limitations: Earlier analysis looked at TCR beta V segments, and most were productive about 87% or about 30% of the time.

The source of this sequence is a woman between 50 and 59 years old in good health and CMV-seropositive. The chain recombines TRBV5-6 with TRBJ1-2; 9 bases line up with TRBD1. The sample taken for sequencing was PBMCs. DNA for the CDR3: TGTGCCAGCAACCGGGGACAGGGTAATGGCTACACCTTC. Translated, it gives CASNRGQGNGYTF.